This entry describes one T cell receptor beta chain. Its antigen is currently unknown. This sample is part of a study of early T cells in non-severe SARS-CoV-2 infection. Background on the study: Sequencing input comprised bulk RNA from unsorted whole blood; chain pairing was not available.

Study-level points and caveats: Clonotype matching in VDJdb favored anti-spike CD8 responses and did not capture private and CD4 specificities.

CDR3 length: 10 residues. Germline V gene sequence: CDR1 DFQATT, CDR2 SNEGSKA (reference sequence). V was cut by 3 bases and J by 10 bases, with 9 bases left in between. TCRdb fed the 5' RACE reads into MiXCR, producing one record per CDR3 protein. The sample lists about 77,000 distinct CDR3 sequences, around 12% occurring once. The sample consisted of whole blood, taken at baseline. The receptor comes from an adult who was a healthcare worker with PCR-confirmed SARS-CoV-2 infection or an uninfected control (not recorded which). The donor label of this sample is uncertain. This chain links TRBV20-1 with TRBJ1-1, with TRBD1 as a possible D gene (5 bases). The CDR3 DNA reads TGCAGTGCTAGTATGAGGGGAGCTTTCTTT. It is translated as CSASMRGAFF.